The present T cell receptor (beta chain) was sequenced within a study of cytomegalovirus exposure and HLA in healthy donors. In the study overall: A previous analysis identified fewer than 130 million unique TCR beta sequences derived from some 200 million T cells. General study results and limits: Most TCR sequences were seen very rarely across donors, but some public TCRs occurred in many.

PCR primers comprised 60 Vbeta and 13 Jbeta primers. Repertoires were generated with immunoSEQ multiplex PCR, while TCRdb's copy carries only in-frame clones and drops some. Found here are approximately 100,000 clones, approximately 72% of them singletons; the top ten hold less than 3.5%. Regarding this clone: Its antigen is unknown.

Germline CDR1 and CDR2: WSHSY and SAAADI. The CDR3 has 15 amino acids. V trimming: 6 bases; J trimming: 3 bases; junction bases outside the gene matches: 4. This sequence joins TRBV10-2 and TRBJ2-5, with 13 bases fitting TRBD2. This TCR derives from a woman in her fifties or sixties in good health and CMV-seronegative. Sequencing was performed on PBMCs. For the CDR3, the DNA is TGCGCCAGCAGGGTTGGACTAGCGGGAGAAGAGACCCAGTACTTC. Translation gives CASRVGLAGEETQYF.